This T cell receptor (beta chain) derives from a study of identical twins. General study results and limits: Abundant beta clonotypes from cord blood bore fewer insertions; memory repertoires lacked this pattern.

MiXCR, run by TCRdb on the 5' RACE reads, gives a single entry per CDR3 protein. The sample lists 1.5 million to 2 million distinct CDR3 sequences; about 30% were seen once. Trimming took 3 bases from V and 4 from J; bases not matched to a gene: 5. The CDR3 runs 15 residues. This clonotype was observed a handful of times. The antigen remains undetermined. This chain uses TRBV12-3 or TRBV12-4 with TRBJ1-2, with TRBD1 matching over 10 bases. What was sequenced was cord blood. This clonotype was sampled from a newborn girl in good health. CDR3 residues: CASSFLTGGVYGYTF. The CDR3 region has the DNA TGTGCCAGCAGTTTCCTGACAGGGGGCGTCTATGGCTACACCTTC.